This T cell receptor (beta chain) originates from a study of T cell repertoires in cytomegalovirus infection. Study-wide background: Public TCR beta signature analysis indicated the presence of both CMV infection and matching HLA type.

TCRdb fed the reads into MiXCR, producing one record per CDR3 protein. The table has some 920,000 distinct CDR3 sequences, around 30% seen once. This clonotype came up a few times. Its antigen is unknown. This CDR3 contains 14 residues. Per the germline V gene, CDR1 is SGHRS and CDR2 is YFSETQ. V dropped 2 bases and J dropped 1 base, with 9 bases sitting between them. This chain joins TRBV5-1 and TRBJ1-1; D unresolved. Sequenced material: cultured CD8+ T cells from PBMCs, taken from culture after CMV antigen stimulation. The origin of this receptor is a human donor in good health (CMV status not recorded). Some clones in this sample may be carry-over from other donors' samples. As DNA, the CDR3 is TGCGCCAGCAGCTTTTATACGGAGAACACTGAAGCTTTCTTT. Protein: CASSFYTENTEAFF.